What follows are 11 T cell receptor beta chains derived from one specimen sequenced in a study of sequential checkpoint blockade in melanoma. Some clones are missing from TCRdb's copy, which holds only in-frame ones; the method was immunoSEQ multiplex PCR. This sample has 10,000 to 15,000 clones, with approximately 63% found just once. Documented treatment: randomized to nivolumab then ipilimumab (arm A) or the reverse (arm B). Source: CD8+ T cells sorted from blood (inferred from file names), taken from a patient given nivolumab and ipilimumab in sequence. These receptors were taken from a human donor with melanoma.

The V call is TRBV7-1, the J call TRBJ2-7; maybe TRBD1 (5 bases). TRBV7-1 is annotated as an ORF whose role is uncertain. V was clipped by 4 bases and J by 2 bases, with 12 bases between them. This CDR3 is built from 14 residues. CDR3 coding DNA: TGTGCCAGCAGCTTAAGGGCCAGGGCCTACGAGCAGTACTTC. This sequence encodes CASSLRARAYEQYF.

V usage is TRBV15 and J usage is TRBJ1-5; 8 positions match TRBD1. V lost 5 bases and J lost 1; bases outside the gene matches: 4. CDR3 length: 15 amino acids. Germline CDR1 reads LNHNV; CDR2 reads YYDKDF (reference sequence). The CDR3 loop is CATSVQGASNQPQHF. The CDR3 coding sequence is TGTGCCACCAGCGTCCAGGGGGCCAGCAATCAGCCCCAGCATTTT.

The chain couples TRBV6-5 to TRBJ1-2; D is perhaps TRBD1 (5 bases). The CDR3 has 14 residues. Germline V gene data show CDR1 as MNHEY and CDR2 as SVGAGI. Trimming took 0 bases from V and 8 from J, leaving 13 bases between them. The CDR3 loop reads CASSYSEGAWGYTF. The CDR3 DNA sequence: TGTGCCAGCAGTTACTCTGAAGGGGCCTGGGGCTACACCTTC.

This clone occurred a few times. DNA for the CDR3: TGTGCCAGCATTAGTCGGACAGGGGGCTACGAGCAGTACTTC. As protein: CASISRTGGYEQYF. The V call is TRBV2, the J call TRBJ2-7; 10 nucleotides match TRBD1. The CDR3 extends over 14 amino acids. V shed 7 bases and J 3 bases; nucleotides not matched to a gene: 6. Germline V CDR1 and CDR2: SNHLY, FYNNEI.

This chain joins TRBV7-9 and TRBJ1-6; D gene ambiguous. Trimming removed 5 bases from V and 7 bases from J, with 15 bases in between. The CDR3 sequence is 15 residues long. Germline V lookup: CDR1 SEHNR, CDR2 FQNEAQ (reference sequence). CDR3 sequence reads: CASSPRVAKNSPLHF. The DNA for the CDR3 is TGTGCCAGCAGCCCGAGGGTCGCCAAGAATTCACCCCTCCACTTT.

This clone appeared a few times. The chain employs TRBV10-3 and TRBJ2-7; D remains unclear. Trimming left V 0 bases short and J 0 bases short, with 9 bases between. Per germline, CDR1 ENHRY and CDR2 SYGVKD. The CDR3 runs to 15 residues. The CDR3 DNA follows: TGTGCCATCAGTGAGTCGACCAGGTCCTCCTACGAGCAGTACTTC. This translates into CAISESTRSSYEQYF.

The rearrangement links TRBV5-6 to TRBJ2-7; 8 bases align to TRBD1. Germline CDR1 and CDR2: SGHDT and YYEEEE. V lost 5 bases, J lost 7 bases, and 11 bases stayed unmatched. The CDR3 consists of 14 residues. This chain's CDR3 is CASSPGTGSEEQYF. The CDR3 DNA follows: TGTGCCAGCAGTCCCGGGACAGGTTCAGAAGAGCAGTACTTC.

The chain is built from TRBV28 and TRBJ2-5; D may be TRBD2 (5 bases). Germline V gene lookup returns CDR1 MDHEN and CDR2 SYDVKM. This CDR3 is 15 amino acids long. The ends were cut back, 6 bases at V and 2 bases at J, with 16 bases in the middle. Here the CDR3 DNA reads TGTGCCAGCAGGTCACCGGGATCATGGCAAGAGACCCAGTACTTC. Translating gives CASRSPGSWQETQYF.

The gene calls are TRBV10-3 and TRBJ2-1; TRBD2 matches 8 bases. After removal of 0 bases from V and 9 bases from J, the junction contained 7 bases not matched to a gene. Germline values: CDR1 ENHRY, CDR2 SYGVKD. The CDR3 has 15 amino acids. CDR3 sequence: CAISESGTSRLEQFF. In DNA, the CDR3 is TGTGCCATCAGTGAGTCAGGGACTAGTAGGCTTGAGCAGTTCTTC.

The chain has TRBV5-4 and TRBJ1-4, with D unresolved. The CDR3 sequence is 17 residues long. Germline-derived CDR1 and CDR2 are SGHNT and YYREEE (reference sequence). The V and J ends lost 0 bases and 6 bases respectively, with 18 bases between them. The CDR3 spells CASSLGIGSLEDEKLFF. The CDR3 bases are TGTGCCAGCAGCTTGGGGATTGGCTCCCTAGAGGATGAAAAACTGTTTTTT.

A remark on this clone: Other DNA sequences of this sample code for an identical CDR3. This sequence joins TRBV30 and TRBJ2-6; D perhaps matches TRBD2 (7 bases). CDR1 GTSNPN and CDR2 SVGIG come from the germline V gene (reference sequence). V was pared by 5 bases and J by 0 bases, with 23 bases between. This CDR3 has 19 amino acids. The DNA for the CDR3 is TGTGCCTGGTGGGGGGGCGACAGGTCACCCGACTCTGGGGCCAACGTCCTGACTTTC. This gives the protein CAWWGGDRSPDSGANVLTF.